The T cell receptor (beta chain) under discussion was sequenced for a study of T cell responses to AZD1222 COVID-19 vaccine. The ends were cut back, 0 bases at V and 5 bases at J, with 7 bases in the middle. The CDR3 totals 13 residues. Germline V gene lookup returns CDR1 LGHNA and CDR2 YSLEER. Generated by immunoSEQ multiplex PCR, the TCRdb table keeps only in-frame clones and is missing some. This sample has 110,000 or so clones; roughly 88% occur once, and the top ten carry around 6%. Study observations and caveats: The study reported that nearly half of spike-specific TCRs target unmutated variant regions.

As to this clone: Its antigen is not known.

The chain uses TRBV4-3 and TRBJ2-5; tentatively, D is TRBD1 or TRBD2 (5 bases each). This clonotype originated in an adult who received the AZD1222 COVID-19 vaccine. The sample in question was peripheral blood, obtained 28 days after the second AZD1222 dose. The CDR3 loop reads CASSQDEGETQYF. In nucleotides, the CDR3 is TGCGCCAGCAGCCAAGATGAGGGGGAGACCCAGTACTTC.